This T cell receptor (beta chain) came from a study of blood T cells in healthy people across ages. As for the study in general: The template switching approach captured approximately one barcoded beta molecule for every two T cells.

A J-beta primer mix and a sample-barcoded 5' primer were used in a second PCR of roughly 7 to 12 cycles. Each cDNA molecule was tagged by a template-switch adaptor with 12 random nucleotides. MiXCR, applied by TCRdb to the 5' RACE reads, yields one record per CDR3 protein. The repertoire includes 550,000 to 750,000 distinct CDR3 sequences, around 21% of them detected once, and approximately 3.7% sits in the top ten. Healthy Russian Caucasian donors spanned ages about 6 to 95 years. The sequenced material came from blood. The source of this sequence is a man aged 65 to 79 in good health.

The CDR3 region is CASSPEGWGLRETQYF. The CDR3 DNA reads as TGTGCCAGCAGCCCCGAGGGCTGGGGCCTGAGGGAGACCCAGTACTTC. V usage is TRBV9 and J usage is TRBJ2-5; possibly TRBD1 or TRBD2 for D (5 bases each). Trimming removed 4 bases from V and 5 bases from J, with 21 bases in between. In germline, CDR1 is SGDLS, CDR2 YYNGEE. CDR3 size: 16 residues.